This T cell receptor beta chain is from a study of blood T cell repertoires in COVID-19. Overall study: There were acute and convalescent COVID-19 samples, and they came from the United States, Italy and Spain. In each case, the material was cDNA or gDNA derived from T cells, B-cell-depleted T cells, or PBMCs.

TCRdb's copy holds only in-frame clones and misses some; the assay was immunoSEQ multiplex PCR. Found here are some 130,000 clones, around 80% of them singletons; the top ten hold 1.9%. CDR3 length equals 11 residues. CDR1 and CDR2 from the germline V gene are SGHVS and FNYEAQ. The V end lost 6 bases, the J end lost 10 bases, and 12 bases lay between the germline ends. This receptor was identified in a man in his sixties or seventies with acute or convalescent COVID-19. What was sequenced was peripheral blood. The rearrangement joins TRBV7-6 to TRBJ1-1, with a possible D match to TRBD1 (5 bases). CDR3 nucleotides: TGTGCCAGCAGAAACGGGGGGGGAGCTTTCTTT. Translated, it gives CASRNGGGAFF.